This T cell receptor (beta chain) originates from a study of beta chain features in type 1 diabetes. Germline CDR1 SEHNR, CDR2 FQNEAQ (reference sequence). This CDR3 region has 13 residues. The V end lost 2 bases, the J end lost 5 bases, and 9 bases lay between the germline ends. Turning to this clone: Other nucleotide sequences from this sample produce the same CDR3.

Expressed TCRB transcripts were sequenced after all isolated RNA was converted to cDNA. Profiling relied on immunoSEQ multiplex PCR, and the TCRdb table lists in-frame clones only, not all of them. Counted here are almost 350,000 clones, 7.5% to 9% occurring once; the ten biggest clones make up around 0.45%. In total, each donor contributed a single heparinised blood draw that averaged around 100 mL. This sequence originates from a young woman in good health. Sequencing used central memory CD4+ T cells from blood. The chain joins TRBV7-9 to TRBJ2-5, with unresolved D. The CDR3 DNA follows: TGTGCCAGCAGCTTACCTCCGATGGAGACCCAGTACTTC. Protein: CASSLPPMETQYF.